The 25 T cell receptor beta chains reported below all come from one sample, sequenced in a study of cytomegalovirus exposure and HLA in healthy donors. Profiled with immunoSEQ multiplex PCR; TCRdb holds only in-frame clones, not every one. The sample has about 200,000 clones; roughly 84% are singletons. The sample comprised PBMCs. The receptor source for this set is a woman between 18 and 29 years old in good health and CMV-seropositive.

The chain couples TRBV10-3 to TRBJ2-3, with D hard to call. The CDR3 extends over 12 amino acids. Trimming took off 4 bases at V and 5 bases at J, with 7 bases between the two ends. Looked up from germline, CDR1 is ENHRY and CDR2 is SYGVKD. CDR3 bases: TGTGCCATCAGTGGGGCAGGAGATACGCAGTATTTT. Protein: CAISGAGDTQYF.

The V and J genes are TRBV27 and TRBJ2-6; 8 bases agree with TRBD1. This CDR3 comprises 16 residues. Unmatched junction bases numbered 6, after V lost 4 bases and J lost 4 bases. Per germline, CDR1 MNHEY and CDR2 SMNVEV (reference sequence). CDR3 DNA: TGTGCCAGCAGTTCACGGACAGGGTCAGGGGCCAACGTCCTGACTTTC. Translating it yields CASSSRTGSGANVLTF.

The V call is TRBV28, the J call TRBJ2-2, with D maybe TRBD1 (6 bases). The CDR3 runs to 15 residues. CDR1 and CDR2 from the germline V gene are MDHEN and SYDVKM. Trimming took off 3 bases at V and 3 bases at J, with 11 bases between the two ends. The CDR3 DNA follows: TGTGCCAGCAGTTTCGAAGGGGGTGACACCGGGGAGCTGTTTTTT. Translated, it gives CASSFEGGDTGELFF.

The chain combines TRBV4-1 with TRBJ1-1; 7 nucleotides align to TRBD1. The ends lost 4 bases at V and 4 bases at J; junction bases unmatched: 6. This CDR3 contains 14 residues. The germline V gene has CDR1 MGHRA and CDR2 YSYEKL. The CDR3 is CASSPRQGGTEAFF. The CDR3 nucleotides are TGCGCCAGCAGCCCCCGACAGGGCGGCACTGAAGCTTTCTTT.

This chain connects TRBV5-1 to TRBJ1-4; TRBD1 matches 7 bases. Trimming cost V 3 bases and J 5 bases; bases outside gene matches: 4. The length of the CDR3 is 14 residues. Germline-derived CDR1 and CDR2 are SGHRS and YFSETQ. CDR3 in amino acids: CASSSGQMNEKLFF. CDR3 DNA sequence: TGCGCCAGCAGCTCGGGACAGATGAATGAAAAACTGTTTTTT.

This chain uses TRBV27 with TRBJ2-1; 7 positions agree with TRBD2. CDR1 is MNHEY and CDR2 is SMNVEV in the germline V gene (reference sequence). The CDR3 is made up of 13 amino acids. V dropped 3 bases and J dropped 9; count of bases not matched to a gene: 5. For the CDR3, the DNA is TGTGCCAGCAGTTTTGGCGGGAGCAGTGAGCAGTTCTTC. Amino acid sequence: CASSFGGSSEQFF.

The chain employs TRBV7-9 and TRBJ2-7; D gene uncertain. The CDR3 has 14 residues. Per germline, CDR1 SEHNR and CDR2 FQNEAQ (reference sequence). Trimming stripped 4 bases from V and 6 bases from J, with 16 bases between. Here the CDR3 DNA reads TGTGCCAGCAGCTATCAGGATACGAGACGCGAGCAGTACTTC. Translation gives CASSYQDTRREQYF.

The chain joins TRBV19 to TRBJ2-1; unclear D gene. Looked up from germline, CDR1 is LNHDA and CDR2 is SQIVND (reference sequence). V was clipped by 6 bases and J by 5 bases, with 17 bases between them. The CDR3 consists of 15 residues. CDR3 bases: TGTGCCAGTAGCCGTCAACTTATCTCGGACAATGAGCAGTTCTTC. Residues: CASSRQLISDNEQFF.

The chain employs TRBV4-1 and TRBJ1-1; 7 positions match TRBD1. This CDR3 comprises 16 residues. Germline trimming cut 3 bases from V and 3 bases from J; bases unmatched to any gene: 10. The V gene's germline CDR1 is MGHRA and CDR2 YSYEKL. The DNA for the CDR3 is TGCGCCAGCAGCCATCCCTCGGAGGGGGCCTACACTGAAGCTTTCTTT. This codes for CASSHPSEGAYTEAFF.

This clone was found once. The CDR3 spells CASSREQGGQPQHF. CDR3 nucleotides: TGTGCCAGCAGCCGAGAACAGGGGGGGCAGCCCCAGCATTTT. The chain recombines TRBV14 with TRBJ1-5; 8 nucleotides match TRBD1. Germline values: CDR1 SGHDN, CDR2 FVKESK. The CDR3 is made up of 14 amino acids. The V gene end was trimmed by 4 bases and the J gene end by 7 bases; junction bases not matched to a gene: 6.

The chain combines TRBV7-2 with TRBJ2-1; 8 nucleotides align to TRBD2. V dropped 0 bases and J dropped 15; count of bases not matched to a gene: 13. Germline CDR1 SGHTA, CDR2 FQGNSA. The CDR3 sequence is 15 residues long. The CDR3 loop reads CASSLARLHSGSTFF. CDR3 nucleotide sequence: TGTGCCAGCAGCTTAGCGCGATTGCACAGCGGGAGTACGTTCTTC.

The CDR3 bases are TGTGCCACCAGCAGAGATAGACTATCGGCAGATACGCAGTATTTT. Its protein product is CATSRDRLSADTQYF. The V call is TRBV15, the J call TRBJ2-3; TRBD2 might be the D (5 bases). Trimming stripped 0 bases from V and 4 bases from J, with 11 bases between. Germline V gene lookup returns CDR1 LNHNV and CDR2 YYDKDF (reference sequence). This CDR3 has 15 residues.

As DNA, the CDR3 is TGTGCCATGATGGACAGGGAGGTTAATGAAAAACTGTTTTTT. It is translated as CAMMDREVNEKLFF. The chain has TRBV27 and TRBJ1-4; 8 positions match TRBD1. Looked up from germline, CDR1 is MNHEY and CDR2 is SMNVEV (reference sequence). The CDR3 runs 14 residues. J was trimmed by 4 bases and V by 10 bases; bases with no gene match: 8.

The CDR3 loop is CASSSPETGDLNYGYTF. The CDR3 DNA sequence: TGTGCCAGCAGCTCCCCCGAGACAGGGGACTTAAACTATGGCTACACCTTC. V is TRBV7-3 and J is TRBJ1-2, with 8 bases that match TRBD1. V lost 4 bases, J lost 2 bases, and 12 bases stayed unmatched. CDR1 and CDR2 from the germline V gene are SGHTA and FQGTGA. The CDR3 runs 17 residues.

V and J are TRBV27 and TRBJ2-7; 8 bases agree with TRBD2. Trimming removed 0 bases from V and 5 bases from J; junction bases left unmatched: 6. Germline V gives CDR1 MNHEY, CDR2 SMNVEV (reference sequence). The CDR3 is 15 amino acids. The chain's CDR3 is CASSLSSRGGHEQYF. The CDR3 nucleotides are TGTGCCAGCAGTTTATCGTCCCGGGGGGGCCACGAGCAGTACTTC.

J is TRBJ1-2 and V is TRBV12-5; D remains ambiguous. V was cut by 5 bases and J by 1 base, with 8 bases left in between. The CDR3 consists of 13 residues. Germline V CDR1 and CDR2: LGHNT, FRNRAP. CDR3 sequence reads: CASGKGLNYGYTF. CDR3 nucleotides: TGTGCTAGTGGTAAAGGACTTAACTATGGCTACACCTTC.

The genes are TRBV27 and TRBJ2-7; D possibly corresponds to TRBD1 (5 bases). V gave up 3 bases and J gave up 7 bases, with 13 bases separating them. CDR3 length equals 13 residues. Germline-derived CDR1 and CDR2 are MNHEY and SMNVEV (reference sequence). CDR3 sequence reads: CASSFQGTGEQYF. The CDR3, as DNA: TGTGCCAGCAGTTTCCAGGGTACCGGGGAGCAGTACTTC.

CDR3 nucleotides: TGTGCCACCCGACTAGCGGGAGGTCTTGAAGAGCAGTTCTTC. Encoded protein: CATRLAGGLEEQFF. V gene TRBV6-1 combines with J gene TRBJ2-1; 13 bases match TRBD2. The germline gives CDR1 MNHNS, CDR2 SASEGT. The V segment lost 10 bases and the J segment 10 bases; nucleotides outside the gene matches: 10. This CDR3 region has 14 residues.

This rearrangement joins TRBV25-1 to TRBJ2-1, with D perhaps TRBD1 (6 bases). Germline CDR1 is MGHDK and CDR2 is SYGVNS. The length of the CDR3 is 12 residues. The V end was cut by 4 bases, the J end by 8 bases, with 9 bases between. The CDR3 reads CASSGTGHEQFF. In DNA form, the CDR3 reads TGTGCCAGCAGTGGAACAGGGCATGAGCAGTTCTTC.

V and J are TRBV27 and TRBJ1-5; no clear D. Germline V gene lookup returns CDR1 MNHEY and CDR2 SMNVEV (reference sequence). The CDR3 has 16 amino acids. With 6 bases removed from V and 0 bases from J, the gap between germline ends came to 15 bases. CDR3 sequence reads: CASRPREFNSNQPQHF. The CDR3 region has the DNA TGTGCCAGCAGACCCCGGGAGTTCAATAGCAATCAGCCCCAGCATTTT.

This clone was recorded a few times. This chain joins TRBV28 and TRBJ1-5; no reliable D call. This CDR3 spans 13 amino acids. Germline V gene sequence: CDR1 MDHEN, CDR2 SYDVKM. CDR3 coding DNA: TGTGCGAGTACGAGGGATGGCAATCAGCCCCAGCATTTT. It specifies CASTRDGNQPQHF.

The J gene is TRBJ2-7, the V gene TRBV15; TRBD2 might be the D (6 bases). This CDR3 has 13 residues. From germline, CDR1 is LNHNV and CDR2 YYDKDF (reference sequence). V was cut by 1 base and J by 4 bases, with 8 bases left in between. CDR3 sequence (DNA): TGTGCCACCAGCAGAGGTGGGACTTACGAGCAGTACTTC. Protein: CATSRGGTYEQYF.

This CDR3 is CASSQEAGQGHPEAFF. The DNA of the CDR3 is TGTGCCAGCAGCCAGGAGGCAGGACAGGGGCATCCTGAAGCTTTCTTT. The chain links TRBV14 to TRBJ1-1, with 9 bases fitting TRBD1. The CDR3 length is 16 residues. Germline loops: CDR1 SGHDN, CDR2 FVKESK. After removal of 3 bases from V and 6 bases from J, the junction contained 11 bases not matched to a gene.

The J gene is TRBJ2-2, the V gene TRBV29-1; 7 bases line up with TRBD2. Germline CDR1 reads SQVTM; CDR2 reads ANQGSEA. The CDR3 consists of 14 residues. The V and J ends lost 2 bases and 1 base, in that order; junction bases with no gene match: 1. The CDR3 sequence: CSVELAENTGELFF. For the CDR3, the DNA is TGCAGCGTTGAACTAGCGGAGAACACCGGGGAGCTGTTTTTT.

In nucleotides, the CDR3 is TGCGCCAGCAGTGAGTCAGGTGGAGGGACTGAAGCTTTCTTT. Encoded protein: CASSESGGGTEAFF. The chain combines TRBV10-1 with TRBJ1-1; no clear D. Germline V CDR1 and CDR2: WNHNN, SYGVQD (reference sequence). CDR3 length equals 14 residues. Trimming stripped 0 bases from V and 5 bases from J, with 10 bases between.